This passage covers 11 T cell receptor beta chains from one sample sequenced in a study of cytomegalovirus exposure and HLA in healthy donors. Primers: 60 Vbeta forward and 13 Jbeta reverse. Produced via immunoSEQ multiplex PCR; TCRdb's table is partial and in-frame only. The repertoire holds 30,000 to 45,000 clones, with approximately 90% as singletons. The sequencing sample was made of PBMCs. The receptors stem from a woman aged 40 to 50 in good health and CMV-seropositive.

V is TRBV13 and J is TRBJ2-1, with D perhaps matching TRBD1 (6 bases). The CDR3 contains 15 residues. With 4 bases removed from V and 0 bases from J, the gap between germline ends came to 10 bases. CDR1 and CDR2 (germline): PRHDT, FYEKMQ (reference sequence). The CDR3 reads CASSWGQASYNEQFF. CDR3 sequence (DNA): TGTGCCAGCAGCTGGGGACAAGCCTCCTACAATGAGCAGTTCTTC.

This clone has only one observation. This rearrangement joins TRBV7-9 to TRBJ2-2; TRBD1 is a possible D gene (5 bases). Trimming took off 9 bases at V and 0 bases at J, with 17 bases between the two ends. Germline V gene data show CDR1 as SEHNR and CDR2 as FQNEAQ (reference sequence). This CDR3 has 16 residues. This chain's CDR3 is CASISRTKANTGELFF. The DNA of the CDR3 is TGTGCCAGTATAAGCAGGACAAAAGCGAACACCGGGGAGCTGTTTTTT.

The rearrangement joins TRBV9 to TRBJ2-1, with 7 bases that match TRBD2. Germline loops: CDR1 SGDLS, CDR2 YYNGEE. This CDR3 is 14 amino acids long. Trimming cost V 2 bases and J 6 bases; bases outside gene matches: 5. The CDR3 protein is CASSVGTIPNEQFF. The CDR3 coding sequence is TGTGCCAGCAGCGTTGGGACTATCCCCAATGAGCAGTTCTTC.

This chain uses TRBV28 with TRBJ1-1; TRBD1 might be the D (6 bases). V lost 8 bases and J 4 bases, leaving 14 bases between the germline ends. The CDR3 sequence is 13 residues long. CDR1 is MDHEN and CDR2 is SYDVKM in the germline V gene. CDR3 coding DNA: TGTGCCAGCCGTAGGGGGGGAAGCACTGAAGCTTTCTTT. This encodes CASRRGGSTEAFF.

The chain carries TRBV28 and TRBJ2-1, with a possible D match to TRBD2 (5 bases). V was trimmed by 2 bases and J by 7 bases, leaving 6 bases between them. Germline CDR1 and CDR2: MDHEN and SYDVKM. The CDR3 has 12 residues. The CDR3 is CASSLRRNEQFF. CDR3 in DNA: TGTGCCAGCAGTTTAAGGAGGAATGAGCAGTTCTTC.

The V and J genes are TRBV6-5 and TRBJ1-1, with D possibly TRBD1 on 5 matching bases. The CDR3 has 16 amino acids. The ends were cut back, 0 bases at V and 4 bases at J, with 15 bases in the middle. The V gene's germline CDR1 is MNHEY and CDR2 SVGAGI. The CDR3 DNA follows: TGTGCCAGCAGTTACTCGGTTGGGGGGAGGAGCACTGAAGCTTTCTTT. This translates into CASSYSVGGRSTEAFF.

The V and J genes are TRBV7-2 and TRBJ1-2, with 10 bases lining up with TRBD1. The CDR3 sequence is 14 residues long. Germline CDR1 reads SGHTA; CDR2 reads FQGNSA. The J segment lost 8 bases and the V segment lost 4 bases, leaving 7 bases of the junction unmatched. The CDR3 protein is CASSWGTGAGGYTF. The DNA for the CDR3 is TGTGCCAGCAGCTGGGGGACAGGGGCGGGAGGCTACACCTTC.

This chain links TRBV5-4 with TRBJ1-1; D gene ambiguous. The V gene lost 0 bases and the J gene lost 5 bases, with 5 bases spanning the gap. The CDR3 has 12 amino acids. Germline values: CDR1 SGHNT, CDR2 YYREEE (reference sequence). The CDR3 is CASSLGATEAFF. The CDR3 DNA is TGTGCCAGCAGCTTGGGGGCAACTGAAGCTTTCTTT.

The V call is TRBV5-1, the J call TRBJ2-7; 8 bases are a match to TRBD1. Unmatched junction bases numbered 5, after V lost 4 bases and J lost 2 bases. The germline CDR1 and CDR2 sequences are SGHRS and YFSETQ. The CDR3 runs 14 residues. CDR3 sequence reads: CASSPTGATYEQYF. DNA of the CDR3: TGCGCCAGCAGCCCGACAGGGGCCACCTACGAGCAGTACTTC.

This chain uses TRBV4-1 with TRBJ2-7; 7 positions match TRBD1. CDR1 and CDR2 from the germline V gene are MGHRA and YSYEKL. CDR3 length: 15 amino acids. V gave up 4 bases and J gave up 3 bases; unmatched junction bases: 9. The DNA of the CDR3 is TGCGCCAGCAGCCCCCGACAGGGTACCTTCTACGAGCAGTACTTC. Translation gives CASSPRQGTFYEQYF.

CDR3 sequence reads: CASSYSGGLNYGYTF. The DNA of the CDR3 is TGTGCCAGCAGTTACTCGGGGGGGCTTAACTATGGCTACACCTTC. The V and J genes are TRBV6-5 and TRBJ1-2, with a possible D match to TRBD1 (6 bases). Trimming removed 0 bases from V and 1 base from J, with 9 bases in between. Germline CDR1 MNHEY, CDR2 SVGAGI. The CDR3 covers 15 residues.